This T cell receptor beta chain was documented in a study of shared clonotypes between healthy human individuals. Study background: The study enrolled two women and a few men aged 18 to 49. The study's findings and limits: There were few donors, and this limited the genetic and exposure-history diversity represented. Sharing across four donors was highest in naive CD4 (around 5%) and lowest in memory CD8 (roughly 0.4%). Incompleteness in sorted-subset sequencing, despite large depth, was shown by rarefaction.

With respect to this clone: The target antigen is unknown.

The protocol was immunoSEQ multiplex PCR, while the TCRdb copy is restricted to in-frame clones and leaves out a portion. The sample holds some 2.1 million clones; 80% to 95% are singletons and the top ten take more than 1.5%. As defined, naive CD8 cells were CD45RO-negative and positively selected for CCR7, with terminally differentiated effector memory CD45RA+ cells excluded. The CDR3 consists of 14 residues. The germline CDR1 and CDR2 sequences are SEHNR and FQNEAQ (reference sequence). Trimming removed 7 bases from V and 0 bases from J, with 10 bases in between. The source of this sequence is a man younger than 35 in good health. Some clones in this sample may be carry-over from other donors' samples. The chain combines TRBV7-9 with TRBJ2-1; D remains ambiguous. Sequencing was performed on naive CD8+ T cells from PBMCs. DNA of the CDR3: TGTGCCAGCATCTACGGTTCCTCCTACAATGAGCAGTTCTTC. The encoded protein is CASIYGSSYNEQFF.